This TCR beta chain originates from a study of T-cell memory formation after mild COVID-19. In the study overall: TCR clusters mostly belonged to single donors.

Libraries for TCRalpha and TCRbeta carried sample barcodes and unique molecular identifiers via 5'RACE. MiXCR was run by TCRdb on the 5' RACE reads, yielding one entry per CDR3 protein. The sample comprises more than 70,000 distinct CDR3 sequences, 14% of which are singletons, and 30% to 35% rests with the top ten. The study's findings and limits: Some responding clones appeared in pre-infection memory, suggesting cross-reactive memory joined.

The table lists this clonotype with a few counts. Its cognate antigen is unknown. What was sequenced was PBMCs or a T cell subset sorted from them (not recorded which). This sequence originates from an adult woman who had mild COVID-19 (a few samples of this study predate the infection). Cell type and time point are not known.

The CDR3 sequence: CSARSQGGVNTEAFF. The CDR3 DNA sequence: TGCAGTGCTAGGAGTCAGGGAGGCGTGAACACTGAAGCTTTCTTT. This rearrangement joins TRBV20-1 to TRBJ1-1; the D gene is possibly TRBD1 (5 bases). Looked up from germline, CDR1 is DFQATT and CDR2 is SNEGSKA (reference sequence). V lost 3 bases to trimming and J lost 0 bases, with 14 bases between them. The CDR3 loop spans 15 amino acids.